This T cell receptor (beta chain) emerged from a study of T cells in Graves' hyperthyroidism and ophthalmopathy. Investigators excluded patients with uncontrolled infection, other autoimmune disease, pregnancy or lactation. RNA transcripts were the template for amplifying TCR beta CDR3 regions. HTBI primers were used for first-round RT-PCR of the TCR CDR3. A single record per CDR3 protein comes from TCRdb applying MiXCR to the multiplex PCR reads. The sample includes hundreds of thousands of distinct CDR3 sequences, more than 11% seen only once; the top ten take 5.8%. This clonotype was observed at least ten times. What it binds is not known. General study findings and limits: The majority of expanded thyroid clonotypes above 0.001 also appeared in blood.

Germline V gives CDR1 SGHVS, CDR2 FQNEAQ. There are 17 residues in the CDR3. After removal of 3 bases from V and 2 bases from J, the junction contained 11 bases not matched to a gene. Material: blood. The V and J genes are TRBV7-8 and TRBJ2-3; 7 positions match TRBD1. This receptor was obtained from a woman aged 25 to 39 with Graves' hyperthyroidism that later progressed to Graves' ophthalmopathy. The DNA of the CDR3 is TGTGCCAGCAGCTTCAACAGGGGCCAGAGCCCCACAGATACGCAGTATTTT. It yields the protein CASSFNRGQSPTDTQYF. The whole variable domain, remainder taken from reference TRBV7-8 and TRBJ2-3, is GAGVSQSPRYKVAKRGQDVALRCDPISGHVSLFWYQQALGQGPEFLTYFQNEAQLDKSGLPSDRFFAERPEGSVSTLKIQRTQQEDSAVYLCASSFNRGQSPTDTQYFGPGTRLTVL.